This is a list of T cell receptor beta chains from one sample in a study of blood T cell repertoires in COVID-19. Using immunoSEQ multiplex PCR, the repertoire was profiled, and TCRdb retains in-frame clones only, with some absent. The sample shows about 60,000 clones, around 89% of them seen only once. The sequencing sample was made of peripheral blood. The source is a human donor with active COVID-19. The donor label of this sample is uncertain. CDR3s include the opening cysteine and the closing phenylalanine or tryptophan. The order of the fields is D gene, J gene, V gene, clone size, CDR3 protein, CDR3 DNA. The D gene is left open where the match is weak. Only part of the rows carry a size: once, few, many, or a class if the clone is expanded.

D: NA
J: TRBJ2-7
V: TRBV7-2
size: NA
CDR3: CASSSSAGSDYEQYF
DNA: TGTGCCAGCAGCTCCTCGGCGGGGAGCGATTACGAGCAGTACTTC

D: NA
J: TRBJ1-1
V: TRBV19
size: once
CDR3: CASSPKTWNTEAFF
DNA: TGTGCCAGTAGTCCTAAGACATGGAACACTGAAGCTTTCTTT

D: NA
J: TRBJ2-7
V: TRBV20-1
size: NA
CDR3: CSAAQYEQYF
DNA: TGCAGTGCCGCCCAGTACGAGCAGTACTTC

D: TRBD2
J: TRBJ2-3
V: TRBV5-4
size: NA
CDR3: CASSLLVAGASDTQYF
DNA: TGTGCCAGCAGCTTGTTGGTAGCGGGAGCGTCAGATACGCAGTATTTT

D: TRBD2
J: TRBJ2-2
V: TRBV13
size: NA
CDR3: CASSLAPSGGPLNTGELFF
DNA: TGTGCCAGCAGCTTAGCCCCTAGCGGGGGCCCCCTGAACACCGGGGAGCTGTTTTTT

D: NA
J: TRBJ2-7
V: TRBV4-2
size: NA
CDR3: CASSQDLLYEQYF
DNA: TGTGCCAGCAGCCAAGATCTCCTCTACGAGCAGTACTTC

D: NA
J: TRBJ2-2
V: TRBV27
size: NA
CDR3: CASSLEENTGELFF
DNA: TGTGCCAGCAGTTTAGAGGAGAACACCGGGGAGCTGTTTTTT

D: TRBD2
J: TRBJ2-2
V: TRBV9
size: NA
CDR3: CASSLTGLAGALNTGELFF
DNA: TGTGCCAGCAGCTTAACGGGACTAGCGGGGGCCCTGAACACCGGGGAGCTGTTTTTT

D: TRBD2
J: TRBJ2-7
V: TRBV28
size: NA
CDR3: CATHVPGGSSYEQYF
DNA: TGTGCCACCCACGTCCCTGGCGGGAGCTCCTACGAGCAGTACTTC

D: NA
J: TRBJ2-7
V: TRBV28
size: NA
CDR3: CASSPPMWRYEQYF
DNA: TGTGCCAGCAGTCCGCCGATGTGGAGGTACGAGCAGTACTTC

D: TRBD1
J: TRBJ2-7
V: TRBV27
size: once
CDR3: CASSLGRDRANMNEQYF
DNA: TGTGCCAGCAGTTTAGGCCGGGACAGGGCGAATATGAACGAGCAGTACTTC

D: TRBD1
J: TRBJ1-4
V: TRBV19
size: NA
CDR3: CASSIDRTGGGGTNEKLFF
DNA: TGTGCCAGTAGTATTGACCGAACAGGGGGAGGGGGTACTAATGAAAAACTGTTTTTT

D: TRBD2
J: TRBJ2-4
V: TRBV28
size: NA
CDR3: CASGLAGGLAKNIQYF
DNA: TGTGCCAGTGGACTAGCGGGAGGTCTAGCCAAAAACATTCAGTACTTC

D: NA
J: TRBJ1-2
V: TRBV7-3
size: NA
CDR3: CASSLAPGIPYTF
DNA: TGTGCCAGCAGCTTAGCCCCAGGGATTCCCTACACCTTC

D: TRBD1
J: TRBJ2-7
V: TRBV3-1/TRBV3-2
size: NA
CDR3: CASSQDLAGQEPYEQYF
DNA: TGTGCCAGCAGCCAAGATCTTGCGGGACAGGAGCCCTACGAGCAGTACTTC

D: NA
J: TRBJ1-5
V: TRBV27
size: NA
CDR3: CASILRTLRGRGNQPQHF
DNA: TGTGCCAGCATCCTACGAACTCTCAGGGGTAGGGGCAATCAGCCCCAGCATTTT

D: TRBD1
J: TRBJ1-2
V: TRBV30
size: NA
CDR3: CASGTGAYGYTF
DNA: TGTGCCTCGGGGACAGGTGCCTATGGCTACACCTTC

D: TRBD1
J: TRBJ2-7
V: TRBV7-8
size: NA
CDR3: CASSYRGLADEQYF
DNA: TGTGCCAGCAGCTACAGGGGCCTAGCTGACGAGCAGTACTTC

D: TRBD2
J: TRBJ2-1
V: TRBV4-3
size: NA
CDR3: CASSQVGLAGEQFF
DNA: TGCGCCAGCAGCCAAGTGGGACTAGCGGGTGAGCAGTTCTTC

D: TRBD1
J: TRBJ2-1
V: TRBV3-1/TRBV3-2
size: NA
CDR3: CASRRPGQGSNEQFF
DNA: TGTGCCAGCAGGAGGCCGGGACAGGGGTCGAATGAGCAGTTCTTC

D: TRBD2
J: TRBJ2-3
V: TRBV11-3
size: NA
CDR3: CASSSGTTSGSLDTQYF
DNA: TGTGCCAGCAGCTCCGGTACTACTAGCGGGAGTTTAGATACGCAGTATTTT

D: NA
J: TRBJ2-1
V: TRBV7-2
size: NA
CDR3: CASSLMSTGLKSYEQFF
DNA: TGTGCCAGCAGCTTGATGTCAACGGGACTGAAATCCTATGAGCAGTTCTTC

D: NA
J: TRBJ2-3
V: TRBV14
size: NA
CDR3: CASSQALTDTQYF
DNA: TGTGCCAGCAGCCAAGCCCTCACAGATACGCAGTATTTT

D: TRBD1
J: TRBJ1-2
V: TRBV6-5
size: NA
CDR3: CASSRTGGAHYGYTF
DNA: TGTGCCAGCAGCCGAACAGGGGGCGCTCACTATGGCTACACCTTC

D: NA
J: TRBJ1-2
V: TRBV4-1
size: NA
CDR3: CASSQEDDLIIRGHGYTF
DNA: TGCGCCAGCAGCCAAGAGGACGATCTGATCATAAGGGGCCATGGCTACACCTTC

D: NA
J: TRBJ2-2
V: TRBV7-2
size: NA
CDR3: CASSPNPLASHTGELFF
DNA: TGTGCCAGCAGCCCAAACCCTCTGGCCTCCCATACCGGGGAGCTGTTTTTT

D: TRBD2
J: TRBJ2-3
V: TRBV4-3
size: NA
CDR3: CASSQGLLAGGPGDTQYF
DNA: TGCGCCAGCAGCCAAGGATTGCTAGCGGGGGGGCCCGGAGATACGCAGTATTTT

D: NA
J: TRBJ1-2
V: TRBV2
size: once
CDR3: CASSEARGGYGYTF
DNA: TGTGCCAGCAGTGAAGCGCGGGGGGGCTATGGCTACACCTTC

D: TRBD1
J: TRBJ2-7
V: TRBV6-5
size: NA
CDR3: CASSYDRTGYEQYF
DNA: TGTGCCAGCAGTTACGATCGGACAGGTTACGAGCAGTACTTC

D: NA
J: TRBJ2-5
V: TRBV12-3/TRBV12-4
size: NA
CDR3: CASTRGETQYF
DNA: TGTGCCAGCACTAGGGGAGAGACCCAGTACTTC

D: NA
J: TRBJ2-2
V: TRBV11-2
size: NA
CDR3: CASSQGGGELFF
DNA: TGTGCCAGCAGCCAGGGCGGCGGGGAGCTGTTTTTT

D: NA
J: TRBJ2-3
V: TRBV7-2
size: NA
CDR3: CASSHTDTQYF
DNA: TGTGCCAGCAGCCACACAGATACGCAGTATTTT

D: NA
J: TRBJ1-5
V: TRBV5-5
size: NA
CDR3: CASSLYYSNQPQHF
DNA: TGTGCCAGCAGCTTGTACTATAGCAATCAGCCCCAGCATTTT

D: NA
J: TRBJ2-2
V: TRBV15
size: NA
CDR3: CATSRDIANTGELFF
DNA: TGTGCCACCAGCAGAGATATAGCGAACACCGGGGAGCTGTTTTTT

D: TRBD1
J: TRBJ2-7
V: TRBV12-3/TRBV12-4
size: NA
CDR3: CASSGTGGYEQYF
DNA: TGTGCCAGCAGTGGGACAGGGGGCTACGAGCAGTACTTC

D: TRBD1
J: TRBJ2-1
V: TRBV27
size: NA
CDR3: CASSLQGAFDEQFF
DNA: TGTGCCAGCAGTTTACAGGGGGCATTCGATGAGCAGTTCTTC

D: TRBD2
J: TRBJ2-7
V: TRBV7-9
size: NA
CDR3: CASGGGGTYEQYF
DNA: TGTGCCAGCGGCGGGGGTGGCACCTACGAGCAGTACTTC

D: TRBD1
J: TRBJ2-3
V: TRBV9
size: NA
CDR3: CASSVVGGGTGGATDTQYF
DNA: TGTGCCAGCAGCGTAGTAGGAGGGGGGACAGGGGGCGCAACAGATACGCAGTATTTT

D: TRBD2
J: TRBJ2-3
V: TRBV9
size: NA
CDR3: CASSVASGGAKDTQYF
DNA: TGTGCCAGCAGCGTAGCTAGCGGGGGGGCAAAAGATACGCAGTATTTT

D: NA
J: TRBJ2-7
V: TRBV20-1
size: NA
CDR3: CSPTVSYEQYF
DNA: TGCAGTCCAACGGTCTCCTACGAGCAGTACTTC

D: TRBD1
J: TRBJ2-1
V: TRBV7-2
size: NA
CDR3: CASSSDRAEHNEQFF
DNA: TGTGCCAGCAGCTCCGACAGGGCGGAACACAATGAGCAGTTCTTC

D: NA
J: TRBJ2-7
V: TRBV7-3
size: NA
CDR3: CASAYGQDYEQYF
DNA: TGTGCCTCAGCTTACGGCCAGGACTACGAGCAGTACTTC

D: TRBD1
J: TRBJ1-5
V: TRBV29-1
size: once
CDR3: CSVGTANQPQHF
DNA: TGCAGCGTGGGGACAGCTAATCAGCCCCAGCATTTT

D: NA
J: TRBJ2-1
V: TRBV4-2
size: NA
CDR3: CASSPILGSSYNEQFF
DNA: TGTGCCAGCAGCCCGATTCTAGGCAGCTCCTACAATGAGCAGTTCTTC

D: TRBD1
J: TRBJ2-7
V: TRBV27
size: NA
CDR3: CASSFTGQEYF
DNA: TGTGCCAGCAGTTTTACAGGACAGGAGTACTTC

D: NA
J: TRBJ2-6
V: TRBV13
size: NA
CDR3: CASSLGWAGRSSGANVLTF
DNA: TGTGCCAGCAGCTTAGGATGGGCGGGGCGGAGCTCTGGGGCCAACGTCCTGACTTTC